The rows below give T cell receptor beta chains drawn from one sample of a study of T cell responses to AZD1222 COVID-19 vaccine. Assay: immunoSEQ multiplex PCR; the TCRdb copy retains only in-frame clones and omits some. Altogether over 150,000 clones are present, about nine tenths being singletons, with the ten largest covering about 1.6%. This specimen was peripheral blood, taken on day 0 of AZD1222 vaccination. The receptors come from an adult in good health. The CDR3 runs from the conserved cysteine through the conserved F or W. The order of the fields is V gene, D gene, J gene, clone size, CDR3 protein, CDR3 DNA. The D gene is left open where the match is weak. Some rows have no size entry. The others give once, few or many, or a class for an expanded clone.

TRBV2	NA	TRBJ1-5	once	CASRRTDFNQPQHF	TGTGCCAGCAGGCGGACTGACTTCAATCAGCCCCAGCATTTT
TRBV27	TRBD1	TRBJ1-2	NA	CASSSGQRIDGYTF	TGTGCCAGCAGTTCGGGACAGAGAATTGATGGCTACACCTTC
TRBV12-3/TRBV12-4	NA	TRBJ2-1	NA	CATLLGNEQFF	TGTGCCACCCTATTGGGTAATGAGCAGTTCTTC
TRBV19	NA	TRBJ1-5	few	CASSIDGTPIEPQHF	TGTGCCAGTAGTATAGATGGGACCCCGATTGAGCCCCAGCATTTT
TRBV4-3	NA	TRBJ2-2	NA	CASSQDGAILDTGELFF	TGCGCCAGCAGCCAAGATGGTGCAATTTTGGACACCGGGGAGCTGTTTTTT
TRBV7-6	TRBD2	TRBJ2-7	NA	CASSSRPRGPGGEEQYF	TGTGCCAGCAGCTCGAGGCCCCGGGGGCCCGGGGGGGAGGAGCAGTACTTC
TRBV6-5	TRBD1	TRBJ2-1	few	CASSYNRGDSEQFF	TGTGCCAGCAGTTACAACAGGGGTGATAGTGAGCAGTTCTTC
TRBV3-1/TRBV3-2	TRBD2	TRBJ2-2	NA	CASSAGLAGVTGELFF	TGTGCCAGCAGCGCGGGACTAGCGGGGGTCACCGGGGAGCTGTTTTTT
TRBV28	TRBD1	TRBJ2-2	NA	CASSSGQGWGTGELFF	TGTGCCAGCAGTTCGGGACAGGGCTGGGGCACCGGGGAGCTGTTTTTT
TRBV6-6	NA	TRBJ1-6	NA	CASSYGNSPLHF	TGTGCCAGCAGTTACGGTAATTCACCCCTCCACTTT
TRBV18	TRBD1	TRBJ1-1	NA	CASSPRQGAGNTEAFF	TGTGCCAGCTCACCCCGACAGGGGGCGGGGAACACTGAAGCTTTCTTT
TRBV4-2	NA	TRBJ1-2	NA	CASSQAGLYGYTF	TGTGCCAGCAGCCAAGCAGGGCTTTATGGCTACACCTTC
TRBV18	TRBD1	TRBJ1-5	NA	CASSPLGTGVNNQPQHF	TGTGCCAGCTCACCACTCGGGACAGGGGTCAATAATCAGCCCCAGCATTTT
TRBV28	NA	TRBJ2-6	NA	CASSLLNRDNHFSGANVLTF	TGTGCCAGCAGTTTACTCAACCGGGACAACCATTTCTCTGGGGCCAACGTCCTGACTTTC
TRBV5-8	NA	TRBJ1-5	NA	CASSLAPSNQPQHF	TGTGCCAGCAGCTTGGCTCCTAGCAATCAGCCCCAGCATTTT
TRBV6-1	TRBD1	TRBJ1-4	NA	CASSDRTGVEKLFF	TGTGCCAGCAGTGACAGGACAGGGGTTGAAAAACTGTTTTTT
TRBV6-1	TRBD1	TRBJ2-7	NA	CASSEGTGPPYEQYF	TGTGCCAGCAGTGAAGGGACAGGGCCGCCCTACGAGCAGTACTTC
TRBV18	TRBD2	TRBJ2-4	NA	CASSPMTSGGMGKNIQYF	TGTGCCAGCTCACCGATGACTAGCGGGGGCATGGGCAAAAACATTCAGTACTTC
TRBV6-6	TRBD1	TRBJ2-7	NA	CASAPGQGPYEQYF	TGTGCCAGCGCACCCGGACAGGGGCCCTACGAGCAGTACTTC
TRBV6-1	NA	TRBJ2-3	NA	CASSATLRGGTDTQYF	TGTGCCAGCAGTGCCACCCTAAGGGGGGGCACAGATACGCAGTATTTT
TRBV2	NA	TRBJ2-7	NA	CASSEDRGTYEQYF	TGTGCCAGCAGTGAAGATCGGGGGACCTACGAGCAGTACTTC
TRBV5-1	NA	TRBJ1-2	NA	CASSLAEGDGYTF	TGCGCCAGCAGCTTGGCTGAAGGGGATGGCTACACCTTC
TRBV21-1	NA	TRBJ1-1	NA	CASSKMDTEAFF	TGTGCCAGCAGCAAGATGGACACTGAAGCTTTCTTT
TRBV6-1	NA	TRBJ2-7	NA	CASREDRSSYEQYF	TGTGCCAGCAGGGAAGACAGGAGCTCCTACGAGCAGTACTTC
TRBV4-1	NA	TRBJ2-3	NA	CASSQDVDLSGTDTQYF	TGCGCCAGCAGCCAAGATGTGGATCTCTCCGGCACAGATACGCAGTATTTT
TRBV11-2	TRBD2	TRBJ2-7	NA	CASSSPRGGAFREQYF	TGTGCCAGCAGCTCCCCCCGCGGGGGGGCCTTTCGTGAGCAGTACTTC
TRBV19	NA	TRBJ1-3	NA	CASTGLAGNTIYF	TGTGCCAGTACGGGACTTGCTGGAAACACCATATATTTT
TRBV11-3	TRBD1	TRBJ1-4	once	CASNAQGANEKLFF	TGTGCCAGCAACGCACAGGGGGCTAATGAAAAACTGTTTTTT
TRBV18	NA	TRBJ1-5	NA	CASSSQGVMGDQPQHF	TGTGCCAGCTCATCCCAGGGAGTGATGGGCGATCAGCCCCAGCATTTT
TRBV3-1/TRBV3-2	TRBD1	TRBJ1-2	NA	CASRRTGAPYGYTF	TGTGCCAGCAGAAGGACAGGGGCCCCCTATGGCTACACCTTC
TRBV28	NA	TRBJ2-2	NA	CASSPPGPLGELFF	TGTGCCAGCAGTCCACCGGGACCCCTCGGGGAGCTGTTTTTT
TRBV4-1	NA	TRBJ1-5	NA	CASSTARGENQPQHF	TGCGCCAGCAGCACTGCAAGGGGCGAGAATCAGCCCCAGCATTTT
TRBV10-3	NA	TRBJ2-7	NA	CAISEILTDYEQYF	TGTGCCATCAGTGAGATTTTAACCGACTACGAGCAGTACTTC
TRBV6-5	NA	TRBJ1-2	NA	CASSYSPRYGYTF	TGTGCCAGCAGTTACTCTCCTCGCTATGGCTACACCTTC
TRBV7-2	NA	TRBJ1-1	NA	CASSLSGVENTEAFF	TGTGCCAGCAGCTTATCTGGGGTCGAGAACACTGAAGCTTTCTTT
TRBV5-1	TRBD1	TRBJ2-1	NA	CASSLGDSYNEQFF	TGCGCCAGCAGCTTGGGGGACAGCTACAATGAGCAGTTCTTC
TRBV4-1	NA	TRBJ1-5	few	CASSQDWDQPQHF	TGCGCCAGCAGCCAAGATTGGGACCAGCCCCAGCATTTT
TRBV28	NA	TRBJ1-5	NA	CASREDTVNQPQHF	TGTGCCAGCAGGGAGGACACGGTCAATCAGCCCCAGCATTTT
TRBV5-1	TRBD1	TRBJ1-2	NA	CATDRDGSYGYTF	TGCGCCACGGACAGGGATGGGTCCTATGGCTACACCTTC
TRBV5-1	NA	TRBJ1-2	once	CASSPGHGNLYGYTF	TGCGCCAGCAGCCCAGGACATGGGAACCTCTATGGCTACACCTTC
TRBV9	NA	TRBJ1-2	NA	CASSEGGIGGYTF	TGTGCCAGCAGCGAGGGGGGAATTGGTGGCTACACCTTC
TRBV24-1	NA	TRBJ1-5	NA	CATELLGTESRTNQPQHF	TGTGCCACCGAATTACTCGGGACCGAATCTCGTACCAATCAGCCCCAGCATTTT
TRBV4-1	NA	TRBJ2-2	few	CASSQVKGTGGTGELFF	TGCGCCAGCAGCCAGGTTAAAGGTACAGGTGGGACCGGGGAGCTGTTTTTT
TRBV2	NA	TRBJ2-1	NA	CASSLGRPSYNEQFF	TGTGCCAGCAGTCTGGGCAGACCCTCCTACAATGAGCAGTTCTTC
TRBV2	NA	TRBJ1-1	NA	CASSDVLTGQLNTEAFF	TGTGCCAGCAGTGACGTATTAACGGGGCAGTTGAACACTGAAGCTTTCTTT
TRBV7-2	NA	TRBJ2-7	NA	CASSRDFYEQYF	TGTGCCAGCAGCCGAGACTTCTACGAGCAGTACTTC
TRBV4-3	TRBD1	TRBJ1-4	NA	CASSPSYGTGVGEKLFF	TGCGCCAGCAGCCCCTCTTATGGGACAGGGGTTGGGGAAAAACTGTTTTTT
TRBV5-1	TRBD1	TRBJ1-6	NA	CASSLGVRDRRYSPLHF	TGCGCCAGCAGCTTGGGGGTCCGGGACAGGCGATATTCACCCCTCCACTTT
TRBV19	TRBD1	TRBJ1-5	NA	CASSMTDRVNQPQHF	TGTGCCAGTAGTATGACAGACAGGGTTAATCAGCCCCAGCATTTT
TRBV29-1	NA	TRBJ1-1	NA	CSVALGEGTEAFF	TGCAGCGTTGCTCTCGGGGAGGGTACTGAAGCTTTCTTT
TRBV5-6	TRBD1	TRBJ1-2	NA	CASSLAGTADYGYTF	TGTGCCAGCAGCCTCGCCGGGACAGCAGACTATGGCTACACCTTC
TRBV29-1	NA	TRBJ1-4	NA	CSVRGGSGPNEKLFF	TGCAGCGTCAGGGGAGGGTCGGGGCCGAATGAAAAACTGTTTTTT
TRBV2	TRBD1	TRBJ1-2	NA	CASSATGTAGYTF	TGTGCCAGCAGCGCCACCGGGACAGCTGGCTACACCTTC
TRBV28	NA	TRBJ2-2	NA	CASSLLTGDTGELFF	TGTGCCAGCAGTTTGCTAACCGGGGACACCGGGGAGCTGTTTTTT
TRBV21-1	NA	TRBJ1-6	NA	CASSPGQVSSYNSPLHF	TGTGCCAGCAGTCCGGGACAGGTTAGCTCCTATAATTCACCCCTCCACTTT
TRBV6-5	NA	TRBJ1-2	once	CASSSDGGDGYTF	TGTGCCAGCAGTTCGGACGGGGGAGATGGCTACACCTTC
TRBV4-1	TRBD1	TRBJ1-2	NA	CASSPQGAFNYGYTF	TGCGCCAGCAGCCCGCAGGGGGCTTTCAACTATGGCTACACCTTC
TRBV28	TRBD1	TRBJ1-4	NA	CASSSTGGPNEKLFF	TGTGCCAGCAGTTCGACAGGGGGTCCTAATGAAAAACTGTTTTTT
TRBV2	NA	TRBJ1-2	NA	CASSAWWGYTF	TGTGCCAGCAGTGCCTGGTGGGGCTACACCTTC
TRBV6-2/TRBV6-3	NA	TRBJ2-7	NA	CASSSHYEQYF	TGTGCCAGCAGCTCCCACTACGAGCAGTACTTC